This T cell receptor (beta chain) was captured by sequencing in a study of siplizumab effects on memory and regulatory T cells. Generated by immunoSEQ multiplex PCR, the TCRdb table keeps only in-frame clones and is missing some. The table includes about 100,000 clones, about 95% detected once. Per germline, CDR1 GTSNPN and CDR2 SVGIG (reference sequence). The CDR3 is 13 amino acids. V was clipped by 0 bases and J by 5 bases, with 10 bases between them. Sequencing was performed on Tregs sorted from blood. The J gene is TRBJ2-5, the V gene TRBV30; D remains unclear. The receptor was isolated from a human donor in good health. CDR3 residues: CAWSVKVGETQYF. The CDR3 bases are TGTGCCTGGAGTGTTAAAGTAGGGGAGACCCAGTACTTC.